This T cell receptor beta chain was found in a study of cytomegalovirus exposure and HLA in healthy donors. Study-wide results and limits: A subsequent analysis found that TCR clusters from the first cohort also tended to co-occur in the roughly 120 validation repertoires, with about 94% of cluster scores above 0.

Method: immunoSEQ multiplex PCR; TCRdb's copy keeps in-frame clones and lacks some. The profile shows 65,000 to 80,000 clones, around 95% of them singletons. In regard to this clone: The target antigen is unknown.

Germline-derived CDR1 and CDR2 are GTSNPN and SVGIG (reference sequence). The CDR3 consists of 14 residues. Deletions cut 0 bases from V and 3 bases from J, with 11 bases between. The clonotype was recovered from a woman between 18 and 30 years old in good health and CMV-seropositive. This chain uses TRBV30 with TRBJ1-2; D ambiguous. The sequenced material came from PBMCs. CDR3 bases: TGTGCCTGGAGTGTGGGCATCTCCTACTATGGCTACACCTTC. Amino acid sequence: CAWSVGISYYGYTF. The full variable domain, rest sourced from reference TRBV30 and TRBJ1-2, is SQTIHQWPATLVQPVGSPLSLECTVEGTSNPNLYWYRQAAGRGLQLLFYSVGIGQISSEVPQNLSASRPQDRQFILSSKKLLLSDSGFYLCAWSVGISYYGYTFGSGTRLTVV.